What follows are 29 T cell receptor beta chains derived from one specimen sequenced in a study of T cell repertoires in cytomegalovirus infection. TCRdb re-called the reads with MiXCR, one entry per CDR3 protein. The sample shows 380,000 or so distinct CDR3 sequences, approximately 35% of them seen only once. No antigens are known for them. Sequencing used cultured PBMCs, obtained from culture after CMV antigen stimulation. These receptors were taken from a human donor in good health (CMV status not recorded). Some clones in this sample may be carry-over from other donors' samples.

This clonotype has a handful of counts. The CDR3 protein is CASSSLGVNYGYTF. CDR3 bases: TGTGCCAGCAGCTCGCTCGGGGTGAACTATGGCTACACCTTC. The chain recombines TRBV5-4 with TRBJ1-2; D unclear. Trimming cost V 3 bases and J 2 bases, with 11 bases left between them. This CDR3 has 14 amino acids. Per the germline V gene, CDR1 is SGHNT and CDR2 is YYREEE (reference sequence).

This clonotype appeared many times. This chain connects TRBV6-5 to TRBJ1-1; D ambiguous. V lost 0 bases and J 6 bases, leaving 17 bases between the germline ends. This CDR3 spans 16 amino acids. Germline CDR1 and CDR2: MNHEY and SVGAGI. CDR3: CASSYSPRQLDPEAFF. CDR3 DNA: TGTGCCAGCAGTTACTCCCCTCGACAACTAGATCCTGAAGCTTTCTTT.

The genes are TRBV7-8 and TRBJ2-1, with TRBD2 matching 11 bases. This CDR3 region has 17 residues. Germline V gene data show CDR1 as SGHVS and CDR2 as FQNEAQ. J lost 9 bases, V lost 1 base, and 11 bases had no gene match. The CDR3 loop is CASSLGRLTSGNGEQFF. As DNA, the CDR3 is TGTGCCAGCAGCTTAGGCCGGTTGACTAGCGGGAATGGTGAGCAGTTCTTC.

This chain joins TRBV19 and TRBJ2-1; tentatively, D is TRBD1 (5 bases). This CDR3 contains 13 residues. Germline CDR1 reads LNHDA; CDR2 reads SQIVND (reference sequence). The V end lost 3 bases, the J end lost 5 bases, and 8 bases lay between the germline ends. The CDR3 region has the DNA TGTGCCAGTAGTATGGGGCCACACAATGAGCAGTTCTTC. Translating it yields CASSMGPHNEQFF.

This clonotype was counted only a few times. This chain uses TRBV5-1 with TRBJ1-2; 12 bases map to TRBD1. The V segment lost 4 bases and the J segment 3 bases; nucleotides outside the gene matches: 4. The CDR3 is 15 residues long. Germline CDR1 reads SGHRS; CDR2 reads YFSETQ. In DNA form, the CDR3 reads TGCGCCAGCAGCCCCGGGACAGGGGGCGACTATGGCTACACCTTC. Its translation: CASSPGTGGDYGYTF.

The gene calls are TRBV13 and TRBJ2-7; the D gene could be TRBD1 or TRBD2 (5 bases each). Germline CDR1 is PRHDT and CDR2 is FYEKMQ (reference sequence). Trimming took off 8 bases at V and 2 bases at J, with 19 bases between the two ends. The CDR3 has 15 residues. CDR3 in amino acids: CASRIRGQRPYEQYF. The CDR3 DNA reads as TGTGCCAGCCGAATCCGGGGCCAACGTCCCTACGAGCAGTACTTC.

The V and J genes are TRBV19 and TRBJ2-1, with 14 bases identical to TRBD2. The CDR3 totals 17 residues. Germline lookup yields CDR1 LNHDA and CDR2 SQIVND (reference sequence). J was trimmed by 8 bases and V by 10 bases; bases with no gene match: 16. CDR3 loop: CAKPTSGRGGMWYEQFF. CDR3 DNA sequence: TGTGCCAAACCGACTAGCGGGAGGGGGGGTATGTGGTATGAGCAGTTCTTC.

This clonotype was detected only a few times. V gene TRBV7-2 combines with J gene TRBJ1-5; D is perhaps TRBD1 (6 bases). The CDR3 spans 13 residues. Germline CDR1 SGHTA, CDR2 FQGNSA. V lost 5 bases and J 5 bases, leaving 10 bases between the germline ends. DNA of the CDR3: TGTGCCAGCAGCCTTCACAGGGATCAGCCCCAGCATTTT. Encoded protein: CASSLHRDQPQHF.

The chain links TRBV11-2 to TRBJ2-1, with 7 bases matching TRBD2. The CDR3 is 16 amino acids. V dropped 5 bases and J dropped 7; count of bases not matched to a gene: 14. Germline V lookup: CDR1 SGHAT, CDR2 FQNNGV. The CDR3 loop reads CASSTPSGMGRNEQFF. The CDR3 nucleotides are TGTGCCAGCAGCACACCGAGCGGGATGGGAAGGAATGAGCAGTTCTTC.

The rearrangement uses TRBV5-1 and TRBJ2-1; TRBD2 agrees at 16 bases. CDR3 length: 19 residues. The germline V gene has CDR1 SGHRS and CDR2 YFSETQ. J lost 10 bases, V lost 4 bases, and 17 bases had no gene match. CDR3 nucleotides: TGCGCCAGCAGCGTAACCGGGACTAGCGGGAGGGCCGGGTTTGAGGAGCAGTTCTTC. Translating gives CASSVTGTSGRAGFEEQFF.

This clonotype was counted between two and nine times. The rearrangement links TRBV7-2 to TRBJ2-1, with TRBD2 matching over 8 bases. CDR1 and CDR2 (germline): SGHTA, FQGNSA. This CDR3 has 18 residues. The junction had 8 bases not matched to a gene; V was cut back by 1 base and J by 0 bases. CDR3 nucleotide sequence: TGTGCCAGCAGCTTAGTAGCGGGGATACCGAGCTCCTACAATGAGCAGTTCTTC. It is translated as CASSLVAGIPSSYNEQFF.

This clonotype has only a few counts. V and J are TRBV27 and TRBJ2-3, with 11 bases that match TRBD1. The ends lost 2 bases at V and 4 bases at J; junction bases unmatched: 5. Germline CDR1 MNHEY, CDR2 SMNVEV (reference sequence). The CDR3 spans 16 residues. The CDR3 nucleotides read TGTGCCAGCAGTTTAATTGGACAGGGGGCGTCAGATACGCAGTATTTT. Translation gives CASSLIGQGASDTQYF.

The chain has TRBV4-1 and TRBJ2-7, with D uncertain. The CDR3 extends over 12 amino acids. CDR1 is MGHRA, CDR2 YSYEKL, per germline. The V end lost 4 bases, the J end lost 12 bases, and 16 bases lay between the germline ends. This chain's CDR3 is CASSPPDLGLYF. CDR3 in DNA: TGCGCCAGCAGCCCTCCGGACCTCGGGCTGTACTTC.

The chain joins TRBV29-1 to TRBJ2-1, with 9 bases that match TRBD2. Germline assignment: CDR1 SQVTM and CDR2 ANQGSEA. There are 16 residues in the CDR3. Losses at the gene ends were 4 bases for V and 12 bases for J; bases not matched to a gene: 19. Here the CDR3 DNA reads TGCAGCGTTGGCAGGGCTGGAAGGACTAGCGCTTCAGTGCAGTTCTTC. It yields the protein CSVGRAGRTSASVQFF.

This chain links TRBV2 with TRBJ1-2; no clear D. Trimming took off 2 bases at V and 8 bases at J, with 18 bases between the two ends. Looked up from germline, CDR1 is SNHLY and CDR2 is FYNNEI. CDR3 length: 15 residues. This chain's CDR3 is CASSEISSEATGYTF. CDR3 DNA: TGTGCCAGCAGTGAAATTTCGTCCGAGGCAACAGGCTACACCTTC.

At least ten counts were recorded for this clonotype. V and J are TRBV19 and TRBJ1-5; weak D call: TRBD1 (5 bases). Germline V gives CDR1 LNHDA, CDR2 SQIVND (reference sequence). This CDR3 spans 17 amino acids. Trimming pared 5 bases from V and 2 bases from J, leaving 19 bases between. The CDR3 sequence is CASSRYMGGGRNQPQHF. Written as DNA, the CDR3 is TGTGCCAGTAGTCGATACATGGGCGGGGGTCGCAATCAGCCCCAGCATTTT.

This clonotype was seen at least ten times. CDR3: CASSSSGSDTDTQYF. CDR3 nucleotide sequence: TGTGCCAGCAGCTCCAGCGGGAGCGACACAGATACGCAGTATTTT. This chain links TRBV7-2 with TRBJ2-3; 8 bases align to TRBD2. CDR3 length equals 15 residues. With V trimmed by 4 bases and J by 2 bases, 5 bases remained unmatched. The germline V gene has CDR1 SGHTA and CDR2 FQGNSA.

The chain has TRBV25-1 and TRBJ2-1; D remains unclear. Germline V lookup: CDR1 MGHDK, CDR2 SYGVNS. This CDR3 region has 16 residues. Deletions cut 5 bases from V and 2 bases from J, with 16 bases between. The CDR3 bases are TGTGCCAGCAGTAAGGAGAGAGCGCTAACCTACAATGAGCAGTTCTTC. It encodes CASSKERALTYNEQFF.

The chain links TRBV7-9 to TRBJ1-4, with 10 nucleotides matching TRBD1. V was pared by 6 bases and J by 2 bases, with 9 bases of the junction left unmatched. Looked up from germline, CDR1 is SEHNR and CDR2 is FQNEAQ (reference sequence). The CDR3 runs to 17 residues. The CDR3 here is CASRPRGTGVTNEKLFF. CDR3 DNA sequence: TGTGCCAGCAGGCCTAGAGGGACAGGGGTGACTAATGAAAAACTGTTTTTT.

This clonotype was recorded a few times. The chain uses TRBV10-3 and TRBJ1-6; TRBD1 might be the D (5 bases). CDR1 and CDR2 from the germline V gene are ENHRY and SYGVKD. The CDR3 is 13 residues long. V gave up 8 bases and J gave up 14 bases, with 19 bases separating them. CDR3 protein: CAILDSPFGTLHF. The CDR3, as DNA: TGTGCCATCCTAGACAGCCCTTTCGGGACCCTCCACTTT.

This clonotype showed up just a few times. This chain joins TRBV12-5 and TRBJ2-1; 9 nucleotides agree with TRBD2. This CDR3 has 16 amino acids. V shed 2 bases and J 5 bases; nucleotides not matched to a gene: 7. Germline lookup yields CDR1 LGHNT and CDR2 FRNRAP. The CDR3 protein is CASGLWAGGPHNEQFF. CDR3 nucleotides: TGTGCTAGTGGTTTGTGGGCGGGAGGGCCCCACAATGAGCAGTTCTTC.

This clonotype was seen more than once but under ten times. The V and J genes are TRBV6-8 and TRBJ1-1; 10 positions match TRBD1. V trimming: 5 bases; J trimming: 5 bases; junction bases outside the gene matches: 14. The CDR3 loop spans 17 amino acids. Per the germline V gene, CDR1 is MNHGY and CDR2 is SAAAGT. The CDR3: CASSKHSGGQGSTEAFF. CDR3 nucleotides: TGTGCCAGCAGTAAACATTCGGGGGGACAGGGGAGTACTGAAGCTTTCTTT.

The chain links TRBV24-1 to TRBJ2-5, with 10 positions matching TRBD1. V gave up 2 bases and J gave up 3 bases; unmatched junction bases: 2. Germline loops: CDR1 KGHDR, CDR2 SFDVKD. This CDR3 has 15 residues. CDR3 DNA: TGTGCCACCAGTGATTCCGGACAGGGGGAAGAGACCCAGTACTTC. Translated, it gives CATSDSGQGEETQYF.

V is TRBV6-6 and J is TRBJ2-1; TRBD2 matches 8 bases. Looked up from germline, CDR1 is MNHNY and CDR2 is SVGAGI (reference sequence). J gave up 9 bases and V 8 bases, and 6 bases lay outside the gene matches. The CDR3 has 12 residues. CDR3 nucleotides: TGTGCCAGCGGCGCGGGAGGCGGTGAGCAGTTCTTC. As protein: CASGAGGGEQFF.

This clonotype has just a few counts. The chain recombines TRBV7-6 with TRBJ1-1; no clear D. The V end lost 5 bases, the J end lost 2 bases, and 15 bases lay between the germline ends. The CDR3 consists of 15 residues. CDR1 and CDR2 from the germline V gene are SGHVS and FNYEAQ. The CDR3 DNA reads TGTGCCAGCAGCCCTTTGGGGAGATTTAACACTGAAGCTTTCTTT. It translates to CASSPLGRFNTEAFF.

The chain links TRBV12-3 or TRBV12-4 to TRBJ2-5; 8 bases match TRBD2. The CDR3 totals 14 residues. V lost 5 bases to trimming and J lost 2 bases; unmatched junction nucleotides: 4. The CDR3 DNA reads as TGTGCCAGCAGTACCGGGACTAGGCAAGAGACCCAGTACTTC. Translation: CASSTGTRQETQYF.

This chain uses TRBV12-3 or TRBV12-4 with TRBJ1-5; D is ambiguous. Trimming removed 5 bases from V and 3 bases from J, with 8 bases in between. The CDR3 length is 13 residues. CDR3 in amino acids: CASSTRNNQPQHF. The CDR3 bases are TGTGCCAGCAGTACCCGGAACAATCAGCCCCAGCATTTT.

The sample holds many counts of this clonotype. This rearrangement joins TRBV7-8 to TRBJ2-2; 8 nucleotides agree with TRBD1. The CDR3 totals 17 residues. V trimming: 8 bases; J trimming: 4 bases; junction bases outside the gene matches: 15. CDR1 is SGHVS, CDR2 FQNEAQ, per germline. The CDR3 loop is CASGRNRNRGATGELFF. The CDR3 bases are TGTGCCAGCGGACGGAATCGGAACAGGGGGGCCACCGGGGAGCTGTTTTTT.

This clonotype was detected ten times or more. The rearrangement uses TRBV7-9 and TRBJ1-5; 7 nucleotides match TRBD1. CDR3 length: 14 residues. CDR1 and CDR2 (germline): SEHNR, FQNEAQ (reference sequence). The junction had 0 bases not matched to a gene; V was cut back by 1 base and J by 3 bases. The CDR3 nucleotides are TGTGCCAGCAGCTTAGAGGGGGCCAATCAGCCCCAGCATTTT. Translating gives CASSLEGANQPQHF. Full variable domain (remainder filled in from reference TRBV7-9 and TRBJ1-5): DTGVSQNPRHKITKRGQNVTFRCDPISEHNRLYWYRQTLGQGPEFLTYFQNEAQLEKSRLLSDRFSAERPKGSFSTLEIQRTEQGDSAMYLCASSLEGANQPQHFGDGTRLSIL.